What follows is one T cell receptor (beta chain) and its context. What it recognizes is unknown. This sample was included in a study of T cell responses to AZD1222 COVID-19 vaccine. Here immunoSEQ multiplex PCR was the method, and the copy in TCRdb shows in-frame clones only, minus some. The sample includes around 95,000 clones, 85% to 90% of them seen just once. Study-wide results and caveats: Scientists sampled the repertoires only once the peak T cell response had passed. The donor group comprised mostly white British people and more females; the analysis possibly underestimated clonal diversity.

The sequenced sample was peripheral blood, obtained on day 0 of AZD1222 vaccination. The clonotype originates from an adult in good health.

CDR3 nucleotide sequence: TGCGCCAGCAGCTTGTTGGGTAACACCGGGGAGCTGTTTTTT. This sequence encodes CASSLLGNTGELFF. The chain uses TRBV5-1 and TRBJ2-2; no firm D call. Germline-derived CDR1 and CDR2 are SGHRS and YFSETQ. Between the trimmed V and J ends, which lost 1 base and 2 bases, there was a span of 6 bases. This CDR3 has 14 amino acids.